This T cell receptor (beta chain) came from a study of cytomegalovirus exposure and HLA in healthy donors. Of note for this clone: What it recognizes is unknown.

CDR1 is GTSNPN, CDR2 SVGIG, per germline (reference sequence). This CDR3 spans 14 amino acids. V lost 5 bases to trimming and J lost 10 bases, with 21 bases between them. The validation cohort, a group of over a hundred subjects, included the donors and was separate from the roughly 720-subject first cohort. Regarding the study as a whole: TCR clusters originating in the first cohort tended to co-occur in the roughly 120 validation repertoires, according to a later analysis.

TCRdb's table, derived via immunoSEQ multiplex PCR, lists solely in-frame clones and lacks some. The sample carries about 160,000 clones, roughly 84% recorded once. Input material: PBMCs. V and J are TRBV30 and TRBJ2-1; D is perhaps TRBD2 (6 bases). This receptor was identified in a man between 25 and 39 years old in good health and CMV-seropositive. CDR3 sequence (DNA): TGTGCCTGGGCCCCGGGACTGCTACAATGGGAGCAGTTCTTC. Translation gives CAWAPGLLQWEQFF.